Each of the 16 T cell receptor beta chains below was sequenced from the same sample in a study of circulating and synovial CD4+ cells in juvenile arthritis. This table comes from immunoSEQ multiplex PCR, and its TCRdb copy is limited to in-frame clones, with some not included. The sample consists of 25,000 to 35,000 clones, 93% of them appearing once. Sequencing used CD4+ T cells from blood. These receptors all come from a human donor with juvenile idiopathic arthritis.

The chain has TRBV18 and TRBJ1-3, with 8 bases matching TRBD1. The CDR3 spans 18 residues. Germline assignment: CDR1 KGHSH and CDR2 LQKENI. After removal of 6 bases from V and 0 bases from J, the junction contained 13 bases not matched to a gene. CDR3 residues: CASSPGRRGPSSGNTIYF. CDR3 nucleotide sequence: TGTGCCAGCTCCCCTGGCCGCAGGGGGCCCTCCTCTGGAAACACCATATATTTT.

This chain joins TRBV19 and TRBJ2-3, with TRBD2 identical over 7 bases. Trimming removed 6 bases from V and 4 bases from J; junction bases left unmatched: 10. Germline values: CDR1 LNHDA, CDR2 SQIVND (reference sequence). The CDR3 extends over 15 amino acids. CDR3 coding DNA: TGTGCCAGTAGCCAGAGCGGGATAGGTGCAGATACGCAGTATTTT. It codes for CASSQSGIGADTQYF. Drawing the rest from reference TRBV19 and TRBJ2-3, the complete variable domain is DGGITQSPKYLFRKEGQNVTLSCEQNLNHDAMYWYRQDPGQGLRLIYYSQIVNDFQKGDIAEGYSVSREKKESFPLTVTSAQKNPTAFYLCASSQSGIGADTQYFGPGTRLTVL.

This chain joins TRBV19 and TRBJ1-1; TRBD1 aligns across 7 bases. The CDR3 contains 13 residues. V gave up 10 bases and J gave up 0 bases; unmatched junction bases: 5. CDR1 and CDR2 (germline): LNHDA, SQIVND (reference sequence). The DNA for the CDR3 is TGTGCCACCAAGGACAGGATGAACACTGAAGCTTTCTTT. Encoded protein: CATKDRMNTEAFF.

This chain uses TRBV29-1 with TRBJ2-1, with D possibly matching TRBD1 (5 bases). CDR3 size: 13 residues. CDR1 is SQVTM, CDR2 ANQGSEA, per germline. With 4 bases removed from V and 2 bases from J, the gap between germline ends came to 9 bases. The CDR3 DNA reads TGCAGCGTTGGGGCGACAGCCTACAATGAGCAGTTCTTC. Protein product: CSVGATAYNEQFF.

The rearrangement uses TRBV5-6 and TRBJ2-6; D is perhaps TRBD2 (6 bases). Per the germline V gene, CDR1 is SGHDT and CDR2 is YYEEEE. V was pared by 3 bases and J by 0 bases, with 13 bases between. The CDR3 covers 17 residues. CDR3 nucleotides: TGTGCCAGCAGCTCCGGATTGGAGGGCTCTGGGGCCAACGTCCTGACTTTC. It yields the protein CASSSGLEGSGANVLTF.

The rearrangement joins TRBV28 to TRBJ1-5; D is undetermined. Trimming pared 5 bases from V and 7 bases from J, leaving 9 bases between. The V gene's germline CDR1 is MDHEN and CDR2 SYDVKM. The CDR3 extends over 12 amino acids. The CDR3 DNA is TGTGCCAGCAGTACTCCGGGACAGCCCCAGCATTTT. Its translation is CASSTPGQPQHF.

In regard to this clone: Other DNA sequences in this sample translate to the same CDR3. CDR3 region: CSVNRGPTEAFF. As DNA, the CDR3 is TGCAGCGTCAACAGGGGCCCGACTGAAGCTTTCTTT. The rearrangement joins TRBV29-1 to TRBJ1-1, with 7 bases that match TRBD1. This CDR3 is 12 amino acids long. The trim removed 6 bases at V and 5 bases at J, leaving 6 bases unmatched. Germline V gene data show CDR1 as SQVTM and CDR2 as ANQGSEA.

As DNA, the CDR3 is TGCAGCGTCCTCAAGCAGGATGGGCAGTACTTC. This translates into CSVLKQDGQYF. This rearrangement joins TRBV29-1 to TRBJ2-7; D remains unclear. This CDR3 region has 11 residues. Germline V CDR1 and CDR2: SQVTM, ANQGSEA. Trimming shortened V by 6 bases and J by 9 bases, and 15 bases separated the two germline ends.

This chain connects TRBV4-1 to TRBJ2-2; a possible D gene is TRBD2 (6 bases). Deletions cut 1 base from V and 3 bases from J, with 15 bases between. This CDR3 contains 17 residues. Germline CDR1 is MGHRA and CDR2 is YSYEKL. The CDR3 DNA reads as TGCGCCAGCAGCCAAGCGCCGTTGGGGGGAGACACCGGGGAGCTGTTTTTT. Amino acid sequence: CASSQAPLGGDTGELFF.

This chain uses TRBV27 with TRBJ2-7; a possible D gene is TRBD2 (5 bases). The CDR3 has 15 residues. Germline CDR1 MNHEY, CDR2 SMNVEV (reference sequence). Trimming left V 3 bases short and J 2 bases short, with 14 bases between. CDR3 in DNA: TGTGCCAGCAGTTTTTCATCGGGGTACGCCTACGAGCAGTACTTC. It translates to CASSFSSGYAYEQYF.

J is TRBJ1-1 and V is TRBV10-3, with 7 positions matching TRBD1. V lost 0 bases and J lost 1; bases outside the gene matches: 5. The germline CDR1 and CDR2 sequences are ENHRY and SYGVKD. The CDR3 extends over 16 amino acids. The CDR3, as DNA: TGTGCCATCAGTGAGTCAGGGGGCCTGCCGAACACTGAAGCTTTCTTT. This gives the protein CAISESGGLPNTEAFF.

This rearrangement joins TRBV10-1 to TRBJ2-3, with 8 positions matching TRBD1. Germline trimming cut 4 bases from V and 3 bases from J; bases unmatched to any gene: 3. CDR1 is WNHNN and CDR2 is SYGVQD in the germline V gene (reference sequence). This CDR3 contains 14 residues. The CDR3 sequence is CASSGQGRTDTQYF. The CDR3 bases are TGCGCCAGCAGTGGACAGGGGAGGACAGATACGCAGTATTTT.

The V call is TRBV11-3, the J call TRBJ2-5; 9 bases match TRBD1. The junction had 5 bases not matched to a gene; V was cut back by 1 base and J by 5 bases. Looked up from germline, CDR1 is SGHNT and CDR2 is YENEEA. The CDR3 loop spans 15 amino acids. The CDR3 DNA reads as TGTGCCAGCAGCTTAGGGGGACAGGGAAGGGAGACCCAGTACTTC. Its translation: CASSLGGQGRETQYF.

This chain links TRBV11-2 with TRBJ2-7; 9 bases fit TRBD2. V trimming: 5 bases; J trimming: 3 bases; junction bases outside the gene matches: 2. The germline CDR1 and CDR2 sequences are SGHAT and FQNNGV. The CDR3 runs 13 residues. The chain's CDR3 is CASSPSGNYEQYF. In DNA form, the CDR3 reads TGTGCCAGCAGCCCTAGCGGGAACTACGAGCAGTACTTC.

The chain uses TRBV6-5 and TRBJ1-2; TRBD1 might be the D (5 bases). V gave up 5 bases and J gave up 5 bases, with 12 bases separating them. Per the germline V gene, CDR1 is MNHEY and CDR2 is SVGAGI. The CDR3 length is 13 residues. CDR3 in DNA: TGTGCCAGCAGTCCCCGGGGGAGGTATGGCTACACCTTC. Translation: CASSPRGRYGYTF.

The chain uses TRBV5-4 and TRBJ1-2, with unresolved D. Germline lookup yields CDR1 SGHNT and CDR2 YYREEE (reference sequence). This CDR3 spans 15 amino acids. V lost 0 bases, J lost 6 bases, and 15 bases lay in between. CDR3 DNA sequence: TGTGCCAGCAGCTTGGCCCATCCGAGTATGAATGGCTACACCTTC. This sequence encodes CASSLAHPSMNGYTF.